One T cell receptor (beta chain) is described in this entry. The specificity of this receptor is unknown. Within one base of it there is no much larger clone, and no base qualities were kept. The data stem from a study of blood T cell repertoires in COVID-19 (dated by TCRdb to 2018 to 2021). Concerning the study at large: Collaborator samples came from the United States, Italy and Spain and covered acute and convalescent phases of COVID-19. The prospective study material was composed of cDNA or gDNA derived from T cells, B-cell-depleted T cells, or PBMCs. The dataset comprised deeply sampled blood TCRbeta repertoires from subjects exposed to, actively infected with, or recovered from COVID-19. A freely available public database, intended as a resource for researchers studying the immune response to SARS-CoV-2, is where the repertoires were released. The samples were drawn from the first 160 participants of the ongoing ImmuneRACE study and from 1,254 subjects provided by 6 global collaborators. A de-identified subject ID, COVID-19 status, age in years and sex were almost always included in the sample metadata. HLA class I and class II types, where available, came from metadata supplied by the sample provider rather than from assay-based typing. Findings and caveats that apply to the study as a whole: The amount of clinical and demographic metadata varied by source and participant and was provided uncurated.

CDR1 is given as MNHEY and CDR2 as SVGAGI, both from the germline V gene. Including cysteine and phenylalanine, the CDR3 has 15 amino acids. Only the CDR3 portion is preserved as DNA: 45 bases, with reading frame beginning at the first base. V loses 7 bases of germline sequence and J loses 3 bases, and the interval between the two ends is 19 bases. TCRbeta CDR3 regions were amplified from genomic DNA using the immunoSEQ Assay, a bias-controlled multiplex PCR. The published analysis was carried out like this. The number of nucleated cells in each sample was estimated by amplification of reference gene primers within the assay. To quantify the absolute abundance of each unique TCRbeta CDR3 rearrangement, sequence reads were collapsed and filtered. Productive Simpson clonality was computed per sample as the square root of Simpson's diversity index over productive rearrangements. The table was pulled from immuneACCESS by TCRdb, which kept in-frame rearrangements only. Such tables lose some clones; where checked, under half of the loss comes from unresolved V genes, and the rest has no known cause. The V and J calls and the clone size are those of that table, but D and trimming were determined from the DNA. The sample includes around 210,000 clones, with 85% observed a single time. Around 5.5% of the sample is in the top ten clones.

At one collaborating source in Seattle, patients were enrolled during active infection and were followed longitudinally through the course of disease. The collaborating institutions used their own protocols to collect whole blood in K2EDTA tubes. For TCRbeta analysis, collaborators shipped samples as frozen whole blood, isolated PBMCs, or DNA extracted from either of those sample types. Sequencing used peripheral blood. The sequence was obtained from a man aged 50 to 60 with COVID-19, enrolled during active disease. The sequence joins TRBV6-5 to TRBJ2-7; the D region possibly corresponds to TRBD2 (6 bases align). CDR3 reads: CASTLESGGVYEQYF. The nucleotide sequence is TGTGCCAGCACTCTTGAGTCCGGGGGTGTCTACGAGCAGTACTTC.